The 18 T cell receptor beta chains in this list originate from one sample, sequenced in a study of T cells in women clearing cervical HPV infection. Produced via immunoSEQ multiplex PCR; TCRdb's table is partial and in-frame only. The sample has 25,000 to 35,000 clones. The sequenced material came from blood buffy coat. Receptors were obtained from a woman aged 18-70 years with a cervical HPV16 infection that either progressed to CIN3+ or cleared (not recorded which).

Comment on this clone: Read data end 3 residues before the CDR3 end; the end is taken from the germline J gene. This chain links TRBV5-1 with TRBJ1-2; 9 bases line up with TRBD1. Looked up from germline, CDR1 is SGHRS and CDR2 is YFSETQ. The CDR3 has 16 residues. The V gene end was trimmed by 4 bases and the J gene end by 2 bases; junction bases not matched to a gene: 9. CDR3 DNA, as far as it was read: TGCGCCAGCAGCGGGGACAGGGTCAACTTAAACTATGGC. It encodes CASSGDRVNLNYG. The entire CDR3 is CASSGDRVNLNYGYTF.

Comment on this clone: The CDR3 is cut off 3 residues early in the read; its end comes from the germline J gene. The chain links TRBV5-1 to TRBJ2-2; D is unclear. This CDR3 contains 17 residues. Germline lookup yields CDR1 SGHRS and CDR2 YFSETQ. CDR3 DNA, as far as it was read: TGCGCCAGCAGCATATACAGCTCTAACTCCTATAATTCACCG. Its protein product is CASSIYSSNSYNSP. From start to end, the CDR3 is CASSIYSSNSYNSPLFF.

Concerning this clone: The sequenced fragment ends 3 residues before the CDR3 boundary, so the rest is inferred from the germline J gene. The chain employs TRBV19 and TRBJ2-3; TRBD1 might be the D (6 bases). Germline V CDR1 and CDR2: LNHDA, SQIVND (reference sequence). The length of the CDR3 is 12 residues. The chain's CDR3 is CACGGREETQYF. The sequenced part of the CDR3 DNA is TGTGCCTGTGGGGGCAGGGAAGAGACG.

Concerning this clone: Read sequence stops 3 residues before the CDR3 end, and the germline J gene provides the missing end. V gene TRBV9 combines with J gene TRBJ2-3; maybe TRBD2 (6 bases). Per germline, CDR1 SGDLS and CDR2 YYNGEE. Trimming removed 4 bases at V and 0 bases at J, with 15 bases between. The CDR3 sequence is 16 residues long. The CDR3 loop reads CASSHTGSGSTDTQYF. Incomplete CDR3 DNA: TGTGCCAGCAGCCACACCGGGAGCGGTAGCACAGATACG.

On this clone itself: The read falls 3 residues short of the CDR3 end, and the missing part is taken from the germline J gene. This chain links TRBV18 with TRBJ1-2, with 8 nucleotides matching TRBD1. CDR1 and CDR2 (germline): KGHSH, LQKENI. CDR3 size: 13 residues. The CDR3 reads CASSPGQDNEYTF. CDR3 DNA, as far as it was read: TGTGCCAGCTCACCGGGACAGGACAATGAA.

CDR3 sequence reads: CASSSGTGGYEQYF. The DNA read from the CDR3 is TGCGCCAGCAGCAGCGGGACAGGGGGCTACGAG. The V gene is TRBV5-1, the J gene TRBJ2-7; 11 bases are a match to TRBD1. Sequencing ends 3 residues short of the CDR3 end; the germline J gene provides the rest. CDR3 length: 14 amino acids. The germline CDR1 and CDR2 sequences are SGHRS and YFSETQ. Losses at the gene ends were 4 bases for V and 3 bases for J; bases not matched to a gene: 3.

This CDR3 reads CASSPGSNSPLFF. The DNA read from the CDR3 is TGTGCCAGCAGCCCAGGAAGTAATTCACCG. V is TRBV7-6 and J is TRBJ2-2; D ambiguous. Read data end 3 residues before the CDR3 end; the end is taken from the germline J gene. The CDR3 is 13 residues long. CDR1 and CDR2 (germline): SGHVS, FNYEAQ.

With respect to this clone: The CDR3 end lies 3 residues beyond the end of the read and is filled in from the germline J gene. The chain couples TRBV2 to TRBJ2-2, with D possibly matching TRBD2 (7 bases). The CDR3 is made up of 13 amino acids. Germline CDR1 and CDR2: SNHLY and FYNNEI. CDR3 region: CASKGGVREKLFF. Incomplete CDR3 DNA: TGTGCCAGCAAGGGGGGGGTCAGAGAAAAG.

Concerning this clone itself: With the read ending 3 residues before the CDR3 end, the germline J gene is used to fill in that end. V usage is TRBV10-3 and J usage is TRBJ2-1; 10 positions agree with TRBD2. Germline V CDR1 and CDR2: ENHRY, SYGVKD. The V and J ends lost 11 bases and 6 bases, in that order; junction bases with no gene match: 10. This CDR3 is 14 amino acids long. The CDR3 reads CAAHTSGALNEQFF. The sequenced CDR3 bases are TGTGCCGCCCACACTAGCGGGGCTCTCAATGAG.

On this clone itself: Read coverage stops 3 residues before the CDR3 terminus; the germline J gene supplies the remainder. J is TRBJ1-2 and V is TRBV2; TRBD1 matches at 7 bases. Trimming at V came to 3 bases and at J to 6 bases, leaving 1 base not matched to a gene. The germline gives CDR1 SNHLY, CDR2 FYNNEI. CDR3 size: 12 residues. CDR3 loop: CASSDRGDGYTF. CDR3 DNA (partial): TGTGCCAGCAGTGACAGGGGGGATGGC.

To note about this clone: The observed sequence ends 3 residues before the CDR3 terminus, with the missing tail filled in from the germline J gene. This chain connects TRBV4-1 to TRBJ2-3; 8 bases fit TRBD2. V was clipped by 0 bases and J by 5 bases; unmatched bases: 10. The CDR3 is 17 residues long. Germline V gene lookup returns CDR1 MGHRA and CDR2 YSYEKL. Partial CDR3 DNA: TGCGCCAGCAGCCAAGACCCCCCGCGGGGGGTCGGAGATACG. Amino acid sequence: CASSQDPPRGVGDT. The complete CDR3 sequence is CASSQDPPRGVGDTQYF.

A remark on this clone: The missing CDR3 end, 3 residues past where the read stops, is filled in from the germline J gene. The chain is built from TRBV18 and TRBJ1-2, with D possibly matching TRBD1 (5 bases). Germline V gene lookup returns CDR1 KGHSH and CDR2 LQKENI. The V and J ends lost 5 bases and 4 bases respectively, with 23 bases between them. The CDR3 loop spans 17 amino acids. The CDR3 loop is CASSLTRDSETLYGYTF. CDR3 bases read: TGTGCCAGCTCATTAACTCGTGACAGCGAAACACTCTATGGC.

As to this clone: The read ends 3 residues early relative to the CDR3; the germline J gene fills the gap. This chain links TRBV6-2 or TRBV6-3 with TRBJ2-1; the D is unclear. The CDR3 sequence is 12 residues long. V lost 4 bases to trimming and J lost 8 bases, with 9 bases between them. From germline, CDR1 is MNHEY and CDR2 SVGEGT. The CDR3 loop is CASSSFAYEQFF. The sequenced part of the CDR3 DNA is TGTGCCAGCAGTTCGTTTGCGTATGAG.

A note on this clone: Read data end 3 residues before the CDR3 end; the end is taken from the germline J gene. The chain links TRBV19 to TRBJ2-3, with 7 bases identical to TRBD1. The CDR3 consists of 16 residues. CDR1 is LNHDA, CDR2 SQIVND, per germline (reference sequence). The V gene end was trimmed by 4 bases and the J gene end by 3 bases; junction bases not matched to a gene: 10. CDR3 loop: CASSTTGVPPTDTQYF. The CDR3 DNA, read in part, is TGTGCCAGTAGTACCACAGGGGTCCCCCCTACAGATACG.

With regard to this clone: The read ends 3 residues shy of where the CDR3 ends; the end is completed using the germline J gene. V and J are TRBV7-9 and TRBJ1-6; maybe TRBD1 (5 bases). V was shortened by 6 bases and J by 5 bases, with 11 bases between the two germline ends. CDR1 is SEHNR and CDR2 is FQNEAQ in the germline V gene (reference sequence). The CDR3 is 14 residues long. CDR3 DNA (partial): TGTGCCAGCAGTCCGGCGACAGATAATTCACCC. This encodes CASSPATDNSP. The whole CDR3 sequence is CASSPATDNSPLHF. The full variable domain, with the rest looked up from reference TRBV7-9 and TRBJ1-6, is DTGVSQNPRHKITKRGQNVTFRCDPISEHNRLYWYRQTLGQGPEFLTYFQNEAQLEKSRLLSDRFSAERPKGSFSTLEIQRTEQGDSAMYLCASSPATDNSPLHFGNGTRLTVT.

For this clone: The CDR3 end is not reached by the read, which stops 3 residues before it; the germline J gene fills it in. This chain uses TRBV7-8 with TRBJ2-3; 8 bases align to TRBD2. The CDR3 consists of 15 residues. The germline gives CDR1 SGHVS, CDR2 FQNEAQ. The CDR3: CASSPPERERETQYF. The sequenced CDR3 bases are TGTGCCAGCAGCCCCCCGGAGCGGGAGCGTGAGACG.

Comment on this clone: The sequenced fragment ends 3 residues before the CDR3 boundary, so the rest is inferred from the germline J gene. V gene TRBV7-9 combines with J gene TRBJ2-3; D may be TRBD1 (6 bases). Germline lookup yields CDR1 SEHNR and CDR2 FQNEAQ (reference sequence). CDR3 size: 15 residues. This CDR3 reads CASSFGTLFQETQYF. The sequenced part of the CDR3 DNA is TGTGCCAGCAGCTTCGGGACACTGTTCCAAGAGACG.

Comments on this clone: The read ends 3 residues shy of where the CDR3 ends; the end is completed using the germline J gene. The genes are TRBV7-2 and TRBJ1-2; no clear D. In germline, CDR1 is SGHTA, CDR2 FQGNSA. Trimming shortened V by 3 bases and J by 3 bases, and 8 bases separated the two germline ends. The CDR3 is 13 residues long. The CDR3 loop reads CASSFYSDYGYTF. The DNA read from the CDR3 is TGTGCCAGCAGCTTTTATAGCGACTATGGC.